This TCR beta chain is from a study of response to subunit inactivated influenza vaccine. General study points: A suggestion made by the authors is that each seasonal influenza vaccination recruits few new T cells.

This clonotype was detected a few times. Its specificity is not known. J was trimmed by 3 bases and V by 8 bases; bases with no gene match: 22. The CDR3 contains 20 residues. Germline V gene data show CDR1 as MNHEY and CDR2 as SVGEGT. TCRdb re-analysed the RT-PCR reads in MiXCR, keeping a single row per CDR3 protein. The profile shows a few hundred thousand distinct CDR3 sequences, 13% to 15% of them singletons. Sequenced material: PBMCs from blood, taken 11 to 12 days after vaccination. The chain links TRBV6-2 or TRBV6-3 to TRBJ2-1; 10 bases map to TRBD2. The origin of this receptor is a man aged 50-60 years who received an inactivated influenza vaccine. The CDR3 sequence: CASGSQLAGNFRPLYNEQFF. The CDR3 DNA sequence: TGTGCCAGCGGGTCCCAACTAGCGGGAAATTTTCGGCCACTCTACAATGAGCAGTTCTTC.